The 20 T cell receptor beta chains listed next were all sequenced from one sample in a study of blood T cells in healthy people across ages. A second PCR, run for about 7 to 11 cycles, used a sample-barcoded 5' primer plus a J-beta primer mix. TCRdb called the 5' RACE reads again in MiXCR, with one record for every CDR3 protein. This table holds hundreds of thousands of distinct CDR3 sequences, about 53% found once. Sequencing was done on a sample of blood. The receptors originated from a man aged 55 to 70 in good health.

This clonotype occurred a few times. This sequence joins TRBV3-1 and TRBJ2-7; no firm D call. The J call may not be correct, given that the DNA end is closer to TRBJ2-5. Germline CDR1 is LGHDT and CDR2 is YNNKEL (reference sequence). The CDR3 covers 14 residues. The CDR3, as DNA: TGTGCCAGCAGCCAAGAGGCTAGTTGGGAGACCCAGTACTTC. Translation: CASSQEASWETQYF.

This clonotype was counted ten times or more. The J gene is TRBJ2-7, the V gene TRBV5-1; 8 bases are shared with TRBD1. This CDR3 has 13 residues. The ends lost 3 bases at V and 3 bases at J; junction bases unmatched: 2. The germline gives CDR1 SGHRS, CDR2 YFSETQ. CDR3 region: CASSSGTGYEQYF. The CDR3 nucleotides are TGCGCCAGCAGCTCCGGGACAGGCTACGAGCAGTACTTC.

The rearrangement uses TRBV9 and TRBJ2-3; D is uncertain. The CDR3 contains 13 residues. Germline CDR1 and CDR2: SGDLS and YYNGEE. V was cut by 4 bases and J by 4 bases, with 10 bases left in between. The CDR3: CASSTEAADTQYF. In DNA form, the CDR3 reads TGTGCCAGCAGCACCGAGGCGGCAGATACGCAGTATTTT.

V gene TRBV6-4 combines with J gene TRBJ2-7; the D gene is possibly TRBD1 (6 bases). The CDR3 spans 14 residues. V was shortened by 3 bases and J by 0 bases, with 9 bases between the two germline ends. CDR1 MRHNA and CDR2 SNTAGT come from the germline V gene. CDR3 amino acids: CASSDLQGSYEQYF. The CDR3 coding sequence is TGTGCCAGCAGTGATTTACAGGGCTCCTACGAGCAGTACTTC.

This clonotype has a handful of counts. The V gene is TRBV3-1, the J gene TRBJ2-3; D may be TRBD1 (6 bases). This CDR3 has 16 amino acids. The germline gives CDR1 LGHDT, CDR2 YNNKEL (reference sequence). The V gene lost 1 base and the J gene lost 4 bases, with 15 bases spanning the gap. The CDR3, as DNA: TGTGCCAGCAGCCAAGGTGGACAGTCAGGGGCAGATACGCAGTATTTT. This gives the protein CASSQGGQSGADTQYF.

The chain carries TRBV20-1 and TRBJ2-6; 9 bases are a match to TRBD1. Germline-derived CDR1 and CDR2 are DFQATT and SNEGSKA (reference sequence). This CDR3 has 15 amino acids. The V gene end was trimmed by 6 bases and the J gene end by 0 bases; junction bases not matched to a gene: 3. CDR3 nucleotides: TGCAGTGCCTCGGACAGGGGCTCTGGGGCCAACGTCCTGACTTTC. Translating it yields CSASDRGSGANVLTF.

A note on this clonotype: A read error may produce the germline difference seen at one junction end. V is TRBV2 and J is TRBJ2-7; 7 bases map to TRBD1. Germline CDR1 is SNHLY and CDR2 is FYNNEI. This CDR3 contains 14 residues. CDR3 nucleotides: TGTGCCAGCAAGGTGGGACAGCACTCCTACGGGCAGTACTTC. Translation: CASKVGQHSYGQYF. Supplemented by reference TRBV2 and TRBJ2-7, the full variable domain reads EPEVTQTPSHQVTQMGQEVILRCVPISNHLYFYWYRQILGQKVEFLVSFYNNEISEKSEIFDDQFSVERPDGSNFTLKIRSTKLEDSAMYFCASKVGQHSYGQYFGPGTRLTVT.

The chain recombines TRBV20-1 with TRBJ2-1; 7 bases match TRBD2. The CDR3 runs to 15 residues. Trimming took 6 bases from V and 5 from J; bases not matched to a gene: 13. Germline CDR1 is DFQATT and CDR2 is SNEGSKA (reference sequence). The CDR3 DNA reads as TGCAGTGCCAGAAAACCGGGACTAACTCACAATGAGCAGTTCTTC. Protein sequence: CSARKPGLTHNEQFF.

As regards this clonotype: This may arise from a read error, as a much more abundant clone is one base away. The V and J genes are TRBV20-1 and TRBJ2-1; TRBD2 agrees at 13 bases. With V trimmed by 5 bases and J by 4 bases, 2 bases remained unmatched. CDR1 is DFQATT and CDR2 is SNEGSKA in the germline V gene (reference sequence). CDR3 size: 14 residues. CDR3 residues: CSAQLAGGYNEQFF. CDR3 coding DNA: TGCAGTGCTCAACTAGCGGGGGGGTACAATGAGCAGTTCTTC.

This clonotype is a singleton in its sample. The chain's CDR3 is CASSEITKMNTEAFF. DNA of the CDR3: TGTGCCAGCAGTGAAATAACAAAAATGAACACTGAAGCTTTCTTT. The rearrangement joins TRBV25-1 to TRBJ1-1; D unresolved. Germline V gene lookup returns CDR1 MGHDK and CDR2 SYGVNS. V lost 2 bases to trimming and J lost 0 bases, with 10 bases between them. The CDR3 runs 15 residues.

This clonotype was observed a few times. This chain uses TRBV9 with TRBJ1-2; no clear D gene. There are 14 residues in the CDR3. The ends were cut back, 0 bases at V and 2 bases at J, with 8 bases in the middle. Per germline, CDR1 SGDLS and CDR2 YYNGEE. Written as DNA, the CDR3 is TGTGCCAGCAGCGTAGACGGAGGCAACTATGGCTACACCTTC. This codes for CASSVDGGNYGYTF.

This chain's CDR3 is CSARRLAGGPRETQYF. The DNA for the CDR3 is TGCAGTGCACGTAGACTAGCGGGGGGGCCCAGGGAGACCCAGTACTTC. The rearrangement joins TRBV20-1 to TRBJ2-5; 14 bases align to TRBD2. The ends lost 6 bases at V and 5 bases at J; junction bases unmatched: 11. CDR1 is DFQATT and CDR2 is SNEGSKA in the germline V gene (reference sequence). This CDR3 spans 16 amino acids.

The rearrangement uses TRBV2 and TRBJ2-1; 14 nucleotides match TRBD2. Germline CDR1 reads SNHLY; CDR2 reads FYNNEI. CDR3 size: 14 residues. V lost 6 bases to trimming and J lost 10 bases; unmatched junction nucleotides: 5. Here the CDR3 reads CASRRLAGGPEQFF. The CDR3 DNA reads as TGTGCCAGCAGGAGACTAGCGGGGGGGCCGGAGCAGTTCTTC.

The chain carries TRBV11-2 and TRBJ2-1, with D possibly matching TRBD2 (7 bases). Trimming pared 1 base from V and 13 bases from J, leaving 17 bases between. CDR3 size: 14 residues. Germline lookup yields CDR1 SGHAT and CDR2 FQNNGV. The CDR3 here is CASSLAGGQETQFF. The CDR3, as DNA: TGTGCCAGCAGCTTAGCGGGGGGACAAGAGACCCAGTTCTTC.

The chain links TRBV20-1 to TRBJ2-1; 10 bases fit TRBD2. V dropped 2 bases and J dropped 4; count of bases not matched to a gene: 8. From germline, CDR1 is DFQATT and CDR2 SNEGSKA (reference sequence). The CDR3 consists of 16 residues. CDR3 coding DNA: TGCAGTGCTAGAAGGAGCGGGGGGGCCTATTACAATGAGCAGTTCTTC. This codes for CSARRSGGAYYNEQFF.

The gene calls are TRBV15 and TRBJ2-4; D ambiguous. The J call may be wrong; the DNA end is better matched by TRBJ2-5. CDR1 is LNHNV and CDR2 is YYDKDF in the germline V gene (reference sequence). The CDR3 is made up of 14 amino acids. CDR3 nucleotide sequence: TGTGCCACCAGCAGAGATCCAGGCGAAGAGACCCAGTACTTC. Translation: CATSRDPGEETQYF.

The chain is built from TRBV25-1 and TRBJ1-4; D is possibly TRBD1 (6 bases). V was shortened by 8 bases and J by 3 bases, with 13 bases between the two germline ends. The CDR3 runs 14 residues. Germline V gene lookup returns CDR1 MGHDK and CDR2 SYGVNS. The CDR3 DNA reads TGTGCCAGCCAGCTAGGGGGTGCTAATGAAAAACTGTTTTTT. Its translation: CASQLGGANEKLFF.

The chain is built from TRBV2 and TRBJ2-7; no clear D. This CDR3 has 16 residues. V shed 3 bases and J shed 0 bases, with 15 bases lying between them. CDR1 is SNHLY, CDR2 FYNNEI, per germline. As DNA, the CDR3 is TGTGCCAGCAGTGAGGGTACCTTTTCCAGCTCCTACGAGCAGTACTTC. It is translated as CASSEGTFSSSYEQYF.

This rearrangement joins TRBV20-1 to TRBJ2-7; D is possibly TRBD2 (6 bases). Trimming cost V 3 bases and J 5 bases, with 17 bases left between them. Germline V lookup: CDR1 DFQATT, CDR2 SNEGSKA (reference sequence). This CDR3 has 14 amino acids. Written as DNA, the CDR3 is TGCAGTGCTAGGCTGGCAGGGACTCACCACGAGCAGTACTTC. Its protein is CSARLAGTHHEQYF.

The chain uses TRBV7-2 and TRBJ2-6; D is uncertain. V gave up 3 bases and J gave up 3 bases, with 15 bases separating them. CDR1 and CDR2 from the germline V gene are SGHTA and FQGNSA. The CDR3 loop spans 17 amino acids. CDR3 in DNA: TGTGCCAGCAGCTTTGGGGATATCCCCCTTGGGGCCAACGTCCTGACTTTC. It codes for CASSFGDIPLGANVLTF.